This T cell receptor beta chain was sequenced for a study of T cells in Graves' hyperthyroidism and ophthalmopathy. Researchers took RNA transcripts and amplified the TCR beta CDR3 regions from them. In the first-round RT-PCR of the TCR CDR3, the HTBI primer set was used. TCRdb re-derived calls from the multiplex PCR reads in MiXCR, one entry per CDR3 protein. The data hold a few hundred thousand distinct CDR3 sequences, with roughly 14% observed a single time. Deletions cut 3 bases from V and 1 base from J, with 13 bases between. In germline, CDR1 is ENHRY, CDR2 SYGVKD. CDR3 length: 15 residues. Sequences were obtained from blood. The J gene is TRBJ2-7, the V gene TRBV10-3; D possibly corresponds to TRBD1 (6 bases). This clonotype was sampled from a woman in her thirties with Graves' hyperthyroidism. CDR3 sequence reads: CAISDSLGQSYEQYF. As DNA, the CDR3 is TGTGCCATCAGTGATTCTTTAGGACAGTCCTACGAGCAGTACTTC.